These 23 T cell receptor beta chains came from one sample sequenced in a study of blood T cell repertoires in COVID-19. This table comes from immunoSEQ multiplex PCR, and its TCRdb copy is limited to in-frame clones, with some not included. The repertoire holds approximately 170,000 clones, with 70% to 85% as singletons. The source material was PBMCs or T cells enriched from blood (not recorded which). Receptors originate from a man aged 45-65 years who had recovered from COVID-19.

J is TRBJ1-4 and V is TRBV7-9; 8 bases line up with TRBD1. V lost 4 bases, J lost 3 bases, and 1 base stayed unmatched. The CDR3 length is 14 residues. Germline V CDR1 and CDR2: SEHNR, FQNEAQ (reference sequence). The CDR3 DNA follows: TGTGCCAGCAGCTCGACAGGGGCTAATGAAAAACTGTTTTTT. Encoded protein: CASSSTGANEKLFF.

CDR3 DNA sequence: TGTGCCAGCAGCCTAACCGGGACAGCAGGAAACACCATATATTTT. Its translation: CASSLTGTAGNTIYF. The chain joins TRBV11-3 to TRBJ1-3, with 7 positions matching TRBD1. J lost 4 bases, V lost 5 bases, and 8 bases had no gene match. The germline gives CDR1 SGHNT, CDR2 YENEEA. The CDR3 has 15 amino acids.

The chain combines TRBV9 with TRBJ1-4; tentative D call: TRBD1 (5 bases). V lost 3 bases and J 7 bases, leaving 16 bases between the germline ends. Germline assignment: CDR1 SGDLS and CDR2 YYNGEE. The CDR3 length is 15 residues. This CDR3 reads CASSDTSGAGEKLFF. In nucleotides, the CDR3 is TGTGCCAGCAGCGACACGTCTGGGGCCGGTGAAAAACTGTTTTTT.

The CDR3 sequence is CASSSDRANNSPLHF. Written as DNA, the CDR3 is TGTGCCAGCAGTTCGGACAGGGCGAATAATTCACCCCTCCACTTT. The chain employs TRBV3-1 (or the pseudogene TRBV3-2) and TRBJ1-6, with TRBD1 matching 8 bases. The CDR3 has 15 residues. The ends lost 6 bases at V and 5 bases at J; junction bases unmatched: 6. Germline V gene data show CDR1 as LGHDT and CDR2 as YNNKEL (reference sequence).

This clone was seen only a few times. DNA for the CDR3: TGTGCCATCCGGCCGACAGGGAGGTCCGGCGGCTACACCTTC. This encodes CAIRPTGRSGGYTF. This sequence joins TRBV19 and TRBJ1-2; 7 bases are a match to TRBD1. From germline, CDR1 is LNHDA and CDR2 SQIVND (reference sequence). This CDR3 has 14 residues. The V and J ends lost 10 bases and 8 bases, in that order; junction bases with no gene match: 16.

This chain links TRBV7-8 with TRBJ1-4; D remains unclear. The CDR3 covers 14 residues. V was clipped by 3 bases and J by 3 bases, with 8 bases between them. Per the germline V gene, CDR1 is SGHVS and CDR2 is FQNEAQ. Here the CDR3 reads CASSFGVANEKLFF. DNA of the CDR3: TGTGCCAGCAGCTTCGGGGTGGCTAATGAAAAACTGTTTTTT.

V and J are TRBV9 and TRBJ2-1; D possibly corresponds to TRBD2 (5 bases). Germline V gene data show CDR1 as SGDLS and CDR2 as YYNGEE. Trimming took 0 bases from V and 4 from J, leaving 11 bases between them. The CDR3 runs 15 residues. CDR3 sequence (DNA): TGTGCCAGCAGCGTAGAACAAGCGGAGTACAATGAGCAGTTCTTC. Encoded protein: CASSVEQAEYNEQFF.

Only a few counts were recorded for this clone. The chain has TRBV4-1 and TRBJ1-2, with a tentative D call TRBD1 (6 bases). This CDR3 is 16 amino acids long. Germline V gene sequence: CDR1 MGHRA, CDR2 YSYEKL. Trimming took off 2 bases at V and 8 bases at J, with 21 bases between the two ends. The CDR3 loop reads CASSQILRGRLEGYTF. For the CDR3, the DNA is TGCGCCAGCAGCCAAATCCTGCGGGGGCGCTTGGAGGGCTACACCTTC.

This chain joins TRBV7-8 and TRBJ2-2; D call uncertain. CDR3 length: 13 residues. Germline lookup yields CDR1 SGHVS and CDR2 FQNEAQ. V lost 3 bases to trimming and J lost 11 bases, with 13 bases between them. Written as DNA, the CDR3 is TGTGCCAGCAGCTTGATGCAGGCCACTGAGCTGTTTTTT. Its protein is CASSLMQATELFF.

The V gene is TRBV7-9, the J gene TRBJ1-4; D is ambiguous. The CDR3 consists of 14 residues. The germline CDR1 and CDR2 sequences are SEHNR and FQNEAQ (reference sequence). Trimming stripped 5 bases from V and 8 bases from J, with 15 bases between. The CDR3: CASSNREAGEKLFF. CDR3 nucleotides: TGTGCCAGCAGCAACCGGGAGGCTGGGGAAAAACTGTTTTTT. The whole variable domain, filled in from reference TRBV7-9 and TRBJ1-4, reads DTGVSQNPRHKITKRGQNVTFRCDPISEHNRLYWYRQTLGQGPEFLTYFQNEAQLEKSRLLSDRFSAERPKGSFSTLEIQRTEQGDSAMYLCASSNREAGEKLFFGSGTQLSVL.

The chain links TRBV14 to TRBJ1-6; 10 nucleotides align to TRBD1. Per germline, CDR1 SGHDN and CDR2 FVKESK. There are 19 residues in the CDR3. J lost 0 bases, V lost 3 bases, and 8 bases had no gene match. In DNA, the CDR3 is TGTGCCAGCAGCCAGACCGGGACAGGGGTGGGCTCCTATAATTCACCCCTCCACTTT. Its protein is CASSQTGTGVGSYNSPLHF. Full variable domain (rest looked up from reference TRBV14 and TRBJ1-6): EAGVTQFPSHSVIEKGQTVTLRCDPISGHDNLYWYRRVMGKEIKFLLHFVKESKQDESGMPNNRFLAERTGGTYSTLKVQPAELEDSGVYFCASSQTGTGVGSYNSPLHFGNGTRLTVT.

The chain combines TRBV21-1 with TRBJ2-5; the DNA was not compared with TRBD2, the D call given in the table. TRBV21-1 is a listed pseudogene. This CDR3 comprises 16 residues. As DNA, the CDR3 is TGTGCCCGCGCACCGGCTGGTTCGGGGGTTAAAGAGACCCAGTACTTC. Encoded protein: CARAPAGSGVKETQYF.

This clone was picked up one time. The chain is built from TRBV2 and TRBJ2-7; 11 bases map to TRBD2. Germline V lookup: CDR1 SNHLY, CDR2 FYNNEI. The length of the CDR3 is 15 residues. Trimming took 4 bases from V and 4 from J; bases not matched to a gene: 6. CDR3 sequence reads: CASSGELAGGYEQYF. The DNA for the CDR3 is TGTGCCAGCAGTGGGGAGTTAGCGGGGGGGTACGAGCAGTACTTC.

CDR3 amino acids: CASSLDVLAEKLFF. The CDR3 DNA reads TGTGCCAGCAGCTTAGACGTTCTGGCTGAAAAACTGTTTTTT. The J gene is TRBJ1-4, the V gene TRBV7-9; the D is unclear. The CDR3 has 14 residues. Germline values: CDR1 SEHNR, CDR2 FQNEAQ (reference sequence). Trimming took 1 base from V and 7 from J, leaving 10 bases between them.

The chain joins TRBV5-1 to TRBJ1-2, with 10 nucleotides matching TRBD1. In germline, CDR1 is SGHRS, CDR2 YFSETQ. The CDR3 spans 16 residues. Trimming took 7 bases from V and 6 from J; bases not matched to a gene: 15. CDR3 sequence: CASRPTPGQGKDGYTF. Here the CDR3 DNA reads TGCGCCAGCCGACCGACTCCGGGACAGGGGAAGGATGGCTACACCTTC.

About this clone: The same CDR3 is also encoded by other DNA sequences in this sample. This chain joins TRBV19 and TRBJ1-5; D uncertain. Trimming stripped 3 bases from V and 0 bases from J, with 9 bases between. The CDR3 has 15 amino acids. Per germline, CDR1 LNHDA and CDR2 SQIVND (reference sequence). As DNA, the CDR3 is TGTGCCAGTAGTATTACGGACTATAGCAATCAGCCCCAGCATTTT. Translating gives CASSITDYSNQPQHF.

The chain has TRBV29-1 and TRBJ1-1; D unclear. Germline V CDR1 and CDR2: SQVTM, ANQGSEA. CDR3 size: 13 residues. V lost 5 bases, J lost 1 base, and 11 bases lay in between. The CDR3 loop is CSVYRDPNTEAFF. CDR3 in DNA: TGCAGCGTTTACAGAGACCCGAACACTGAAGCTTTCTTT.

The chain employs TRBV5-6 and TRBJ1-4; tentatively, D is TRBD1 (5 bases). Trimming left V 0 bases short and J 10 bases short, with 10 bases between. CDR1 is SGHDT and CDR2 is YYEEEE in the germline V gene. This CDR3 is 13 amino acids long. The DNA for the CDR3 is TGTGCCAGCAGCTTGGGCGTCCAGGGAAAACTGTTTTTT. Amino acid sequence: CASSLGVQGKLFF.

The chain has TRBV30 and TRBJ1-5, with D maybe TRBD1 (6 bases). The V gene lost 3 bases and the J gene lost 3 bases, with 18 bases spanning the gap. This CDR3 has 16 amino acids. CDR1 and CDR2 (germline): GTSNPN, SVGIG (reference sequence). CDR3: CAWRAEGRQVNQPQHF. For the CDR3, the DNA is TGTGCCTGGAGGGCCGAGGGGAGACAGGTCAATCAGCCCCAGCATTTT.

The V and J genes are TRBV5-1 and TRBJ2-7, with 8 bases aligning to TRBD1. The junction had 6 bases not matched to a gene; V was cut back by 6 bases and J by 1 base. The CDR3 length is 14 residues. Germline V gene sequence: CDR1 SGHRS, CDR2 YFSETQ. The CDR3 DNA reads TGCGCCAGCACCCACGGACAGGGATCCTACGAGCAGTACTTC. It yields the protein CASTHGQGSYEQYF.

The rearrangement joins TRBV19 to TRBJ1-2; D uncertain. Germline CDR1 reads LNHDA; CDR2 reads SQIVND (reference sequence). The CDR3 is made up of 13 amino acids. Trimming removed 5 bases at V and 1 base at J, with 8 bases between. This CDR3 is CASSDRGNYGYTF. The CDR3 DNA is TGTGCCAGTAGTGACCGCGGTAACTATGGCTACACCTTC.

This chain links TRBV6-5 with TRBJ1-2; the D is unclear. V gave up 6 bases and J gave up 4 bases, with 15 bases separating them. CDR3 length: 14 amino acids. Germline assignment: CDR1 MNHEY and CDR2 SVGAGI. CDR3 sequence: CASRPPGSGYGYTF. The CDR3 nucleotides read TGTGCCAGCAGACCGCCGGGGAGTGGCTATGGCTACACCTTC.

This clone was detected once. Distinct nucleotide sequences in the sample also encode this CDR3. This sequence joins TRBV9 and TRBJ1-1; 9 bases line up with TRBD1. Germline lookup yields CDR1 SGDLS and CDR2 YYNGEE. The CDR3 is 15 amino acids. V trimming: 2 bases; J trimming: 0 bases; junction bases outside the gene matches: 2. The CDR3 DNA sequence: TGTGCCAGCAGCGTCGGACAGGGGTTGAACACTGAAGCTTTCTTT. This sequence encodes CASSVGQGLNTEAFF.